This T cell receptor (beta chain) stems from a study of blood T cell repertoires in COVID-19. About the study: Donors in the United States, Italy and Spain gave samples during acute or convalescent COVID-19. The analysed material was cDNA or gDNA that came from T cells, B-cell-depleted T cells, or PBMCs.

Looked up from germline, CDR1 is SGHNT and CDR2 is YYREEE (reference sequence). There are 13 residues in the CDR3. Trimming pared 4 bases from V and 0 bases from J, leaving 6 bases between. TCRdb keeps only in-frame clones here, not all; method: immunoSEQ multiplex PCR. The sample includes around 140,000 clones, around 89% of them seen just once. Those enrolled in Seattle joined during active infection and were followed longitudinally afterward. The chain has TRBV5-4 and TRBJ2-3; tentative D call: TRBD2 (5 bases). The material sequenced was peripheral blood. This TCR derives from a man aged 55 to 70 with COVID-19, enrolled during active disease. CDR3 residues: CASSRTSTDTQYF. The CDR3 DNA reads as TGTGCCAGCAGCCGGACTAGCACAGATACGCAGTATTTT.